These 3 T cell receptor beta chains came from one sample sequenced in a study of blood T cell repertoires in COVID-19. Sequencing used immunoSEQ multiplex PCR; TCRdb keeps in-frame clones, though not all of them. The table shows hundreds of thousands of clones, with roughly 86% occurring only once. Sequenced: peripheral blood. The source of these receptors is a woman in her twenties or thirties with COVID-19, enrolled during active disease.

The CDR3 loop is CASSPEQFANTGELFF. CDR3 coding DNA: TGTGCCAGCTCACCGGAACAGTTCGCGAACACCGGGGAGCTGTTTTTT. This chain connects TRBV18 to TRBJ2-2; D remains unclear. This CDR3 contains 16 residues. V shed 3 bases and J shed 0 bases, with 11 bases lying between them. CDR1 KGHSH and CDR2 LQKENI come from the germline V gene.

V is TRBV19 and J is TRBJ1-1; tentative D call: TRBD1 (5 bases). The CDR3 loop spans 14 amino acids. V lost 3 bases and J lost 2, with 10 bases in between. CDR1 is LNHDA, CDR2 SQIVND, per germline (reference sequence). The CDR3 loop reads CASSMAGVNTEAFF. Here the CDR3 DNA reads TGTGCCAGTAGTATGGCGGGGGTCAACACTGAAGCTTTCTTT. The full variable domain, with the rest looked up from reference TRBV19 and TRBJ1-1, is DGGITQSPKYLFRKEGQNVTLSCEQNLNHDAMYWYRQDPGQGLRLIYYSQIVNDFQKGDIAEGYSVSREKKESFPLTVTSAQKNPTAFYLCASSMAGVNTEAFFGQGTRLTVV.

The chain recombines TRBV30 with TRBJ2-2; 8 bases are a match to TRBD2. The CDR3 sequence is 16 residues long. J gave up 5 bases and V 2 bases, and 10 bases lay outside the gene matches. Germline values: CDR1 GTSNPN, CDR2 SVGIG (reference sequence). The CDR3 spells CAWSKSGGPATGELFF. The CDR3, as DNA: TGTGCCTGGAGTAAGAGCGGGGGCCCCGCGACCGGGGAGCTGTTTTTT. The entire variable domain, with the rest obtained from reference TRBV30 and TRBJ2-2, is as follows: SQTIHQWPATLVQPVGSPLSLECTVEGTSNPNLYWYRQAAGRGLQLLFYSVGIGQISSEVPQNLSASRPQDRQFILSSKKLLLSDSGFYLCAWSKSGGPATGELFFGEGSRLTVL.